This TCR beta chain was sequenced during a study of cytomegalovirus exposure and HLA in healthy donors. General study findings and limits: Later findings reportedly placed an Asian-associated ancestry cluster below the roughly 660-donor mean for N-insertions.

Turning to this clone: Antigen: not known.

Primers: 60 Vbeta forward and 13 Jbeta reverse. Measured with immunoSEQ multiplex PCR; TCRdb has only the in-frame clones, and not every one. The data contain about 61,000 clones, approximately 88% of them singletons. Trimming left V 0 bases short and J 6 bases short, with 14 bases between. Germline CDR1 SGHDN, CDR2 FVKESK. The CDR3 is 15 amino acids. The chain recombines TRBV14 with TRBJ1-1; D might be TRBD1 (6 bases). What was sequenced was PBMCs. The TCR was taken from a young man in good health and CMV-seropositive. In DNA form, the CDR3 reads TGTGCCAGCAGCCAAGAACAGGGTGGGGTCTCTGAAGCTTTCTTT. Translating gives CASSQEQGGVSEAFF.